The clone carrying this T cell receptor beta chain was counted once. Its antigen is not identified. This entry belongs to a study of a mutant IDH1 vaccine in newly diagnosed glioma. Study-level background: Patients received eight vaccinations in weeks 1, 3, 5, 7, 11, 15, 19, 23. Most patients had received both radiotherapy and temozolomide, the prior options being radiotherapy, temozolomide, or both. Regarding the study as a whole: A vaccine-induced immune response developed in 90% to 95% of the patients.

The CDR3 is 15 amino acids. With V trimmed by 4 bases and J by 5 bases, 12 bases remained unmatched. The germline gives CDR1 SGHRS, CDR2 YFSETQ. The time point is: week 11, during vaccination. Each dose delivered 300 ug of mutant IDH1 20-mer peptide subcutaneously with imiquimod. The repertoire was sequenced with immunoSEQ multiplex PCR; TCRdb's copy has only in-frame clones and lacks some. The sample carries roughly 70,000 clones, approximately 84% recorded once. This clonotype was obtained from a woman in her fifties or sixties with glioma. Sequenced material: PBMCs, taken from a glioma patient whose treatment included an IDH1 peptide vaccine. The V call is TRBV5-1, the J call TRBJ2-7, with TRBD1 matching 7 bases. This chain's CDR3 is CASSPGQTIKDEQYF. The DNA of the CDR3 is TGCGCCAGCAGCCCGGGACAGACGATAAAGGACGAGCAGTACTTC.